The rows below give T cell receptor beta chains drawn from one sample of a study of blood T cell repertoires in COVID-19. Profiling relied on immunoSEQ multiplex PCR, and the TCRdb table lists in-frame clones only, not all of them. The profile shows roughly 160,000 clones, approximately 85% of them singletons. The sample taken for sequencing was peripheral blood. These receptors all stem from a woman aged 55-70 years with COVID-19, enrolled during active disease. Each CDR3 is given with its conserved first and last residue. The order of the fields is D gene, clone size, J gene, V gene, CDR3 DNA, CDR3 protein. A D gene is named only where the DNA matches it firmly. Some rows have no size entry. The others give once, few or many, or a class for an expanded clone.

d_gene: .
abundance: once
j_gene: TRBJ2-7
v_gene: TRBV2
CDR3nt: TGTGCCCTCGGAGACGGGACACTTACCTACGAGCAGTACTTC
CDR3aa: CALGDGTLTYEQYF

d_gene: TRBD1
abundance: .
j_gene: TRBJ2-7
v_gene: TRBV23-1
CDR3nt: TGCGCCAGCAGTCAGGAGCGGGACAGGGAACCCGAGCAGTACTTC
CDR3aa: CASSQERDREPEQYF

d_gene: .
abundance: many
j_gene: TRBJ2-7
v_gene: TRBV4-1
CDR3nt: TGCGCCAGCAGCCAAGGGGCCAGTTTCTACGAGCAGTACTTC
CDR3aa: CASSQGASFYEQYF

d_gene: .
abundance: .
j_gene: TRBJ2-7
v_gene: TRBV5-5
CDR3nt: TGTGCCAGCAGCTCCCGACAGGCCTCCTACGAGCAGTACTTC
CDR3aa: CASSSRQASYEQYF

d_gene: .
abundance: .
j_gene: TRBJ2-7
v_gene: TRBV12-3/TRBV12-4
CDR3nt: TGTGCCAGCAGTTTTCGCGAGCTCGGCGAGCAGTACTTC
CDR3aa: CASSFRELGEQYF

d_gene: TRBD2
abundance: once
j_gene: TRBJ2-5
v_gene: TRBV20-1
CDR3nt: TGCAGTGCTAGTCCCCTAGCGGGAGAAGAGACCCAGTACTTC
CDR3aa: CSASPLAGEETQYF

d_gene: TRBD2
abundance: .
j_gene: TRBJ2-2
v_gene: TRBV5-1
CDR3nt: TGCGCCAGCAACGAGCGGGGGGACCCGGGGACCGGGGAGCTGTTTTTT
CDR3aa: CASNERGDPGTGELFF

d_gene: TRBD2
abundance: .
j_gene: TRBJ2-2
v_gene: TRBV30
CDR3nt: TGTGCCTGGAGTGGGGCCAGGACTAGCGGCACCGGGGAGCTGTTTTTT
CDR3aa: CAWSGARTSGTGELFF

d_gene: TRBD2
abundance: once
j_gene: TRBJ2-1
v_gene: TRBV9
CDR3nt: TGTGCCAGCAGCGTAACCTCGGGACTAGCGGGTAATGAGCAGTTCTTC
CDR3aa: CASSVTSGLAGNEQFF

d_gene: .
abundance: .
j_gene: TRBJ2-1
v_gene: TRBV2
CDR3nt: TGTGCCAGCAAAAAAGAGTCCTCCTCCTACAATGAGCAGTTCTTC
CDR3aa: CASKKESSSYNEQFF

d_gene: TRBD2
abundance: once
j_gene: TRBJ2-5
v_gene: TRBV5-4
CDR3nt: TGTGCCAGCGGCGATCGAGGAGAGGGAGGGGAGACCCAGTACTTC
CDR3aa: CASGDRGEGGETQYF

d_gene: .
abundance: .
j_gene: TRBJ2-5
v_gene: TRBV5-5
CDR3nt: TGTGCCAGCAGCTGGGGGGACGGGGAGACCCAGTACTTC
CDR3aa: CASSWGDGETQYF

d_gene: TRBD2
abundance: .
j_gene: TRBJ2-2
v_gene: TRBV7-8
CDR3nt: TGTGCCAGCAGTGAAGATGTTGCTAGCGGGGGCCACGGGGAGCTGTTTTTT
CDR3aa: CASSEDVASGGHGELFF

d_gene: .
abundance: .
j_gene: TRBJ1-5
v_gene: TRBV28
CDR3nt: TGTGCCAGCAGACGGGATAATAGCAATCAGCCCCAGCATTTT
CDR3aa: CASRRDNSNQPQHF

d_gene: .
abundance: .
j_gene: TRBJ1-1
v_gene: TRBV5-1
CDR3nt: TGCGCCAGCAGGGAGGACTTGAACACTGAAGCTTTCTTT
CDR3aa: CASREDLNTEAFF

d_gene: .
abundance: few
j_gene: TRBJ2-1
v_gene: TRBV2
CDR3nt: TGTGCCAGCAGTTCCCGAGGGGGTAATGAGCAGTTCTTC
CDR3aa: CASSSRGGNEQFF

d_gene: TRBD2
abundance: .
j_gene: TRBJ2-3
v_gene: TRBV7-3
CDR3nt: TGTGCCAGCAGTTTAGCGGGGATTAGCACAGATACGCAGTATTTT
CDR3aa: CASSLAGISTDTQYF

d_gene: .
abundance: .
j_gene: TRBJ1-1
v_gene: TRBV6-4
CDR3nt: TGTGCCAGCAGTGAAGATTTAGGGGGAACTGAAGCTTTCTTT
CDR3aa: CASSEDLGGTEAFF

d_gene: .
abundance: .
j_gene: TRBJ2-2
v_gene: TRBV2
CDR3nt: TGTGCCAGCAGTGAAGCAGCAGGGGACACCGGGGAGCTGTTTTTT
CDR3aa: CASSEAAGDTGELFF

d_gene: TRBD2
abundance: once
j_gene: TRBJ2-5
v_gene: TRBV6-6
CDR3nt: TGTGCCATTCGAACCGGGACTAGCGGGGGTATAGAGACCCAGTACTTC
CDR3aa: CAIRTGTSGGIETQYF

d_gene: TRBD1
abundance: once
j_gene: TRBJ2-1
v_gene: TRBV7-9
CDR3nt: TGTGCCAGCAGCGAAAGGACAGGGGGGATCGATGAGCAGTTCTTC
CDR3aa: CASSERTGGIDEQFF

d_gene: .
abundance: .
j_gene: TRBJ2-3
v_gene: TRBV12-3/TRBV12-4
CDR3nt: TGTGCCAGCAGACGCGAACCAGATACGCAGTATTTT
CDR3aa: CASRREPDTQYF

d_gene: TRBD2
abundance: .
j_gene: TRBJ2-1
v_gene: TRBV28
CDR3nt: TGTGCCAGCAGTTACCCCCCAGGGAGGGCCTTCAATGAGCAGTTCTTC
CDR3aa: CASSYPPGRAFNEQFF

d_gene: TRBD2
abundance: .
j_gene: TRBJ2-2
v_gene: TRBV19
CDR3nt: TGTGCCAGTAGTATCCGCCGAGGAGCGGGAGGTCTGAACGGGGAGCTGTTTTTT
CDR3aa: CASSIRRGAGGLNGELFF

d_gene: TRBD1
abundance: .
j_gene: TRBJ2-2
v_gene: TRBV3-1/TRBV3-2
CDR3nt: TGTGCCAGCAGCCAAGATCTTGTCGTAGGACAGGGCGGGCTCACCGGGGAGCTGTTTTTT
CDR3aa: CASSQDLVVGQGGLTGELFF

d_gene: .
abundance: .
j_gene: TRBJ1-4
v_gene: TRBV30
CDR3nt: TGTGCCTGGAGTGTACCGAGGAGAACTAATGAAAAACTGTTTTTT
CDR3aa: CAWSVPRRTNEKLFF

d_gene: .
abundance: .
j_gene: TRBJ1-6
v_gene: TRBV18
CDR3nt: TGTGCCAGCTCACCACCCGCCAGGGTTAATTCACCCCTCCACTTT
CDR3aa: CASSPPARVNSPLHF

d_gene: .
abundance: few
j_gene: TRBJ1-5
v_gene: TRBV2
CDR3nt: TGTGCCAGCATGAGGCAGGGAGGTCAGCCCCAGCATTTT
CDR3aa: CASMRQGGQPQHF

d_gene: .
abundance: few
j_gene: TRBJ1-4
v_gene: TRBV6-5
CDR3nt: TGTGCCAGCAAGCGGAGTGAAAAACTGTTTTTT
CDR3aa: CASKRSEKLFF

d_gene: TRBD2
abundance: .
j_gene: TRBJ2-3
v_gene: TRBV2
CDR3nt: TGTGCCAGCAGCGCGACTAGCGGGAGAGCAGATACGCAGTATTTT
CDR3aa: CASSATSGRADTQYF

d_gene: .
abundance: few
j_gene: TRBJ1-2
v_gene: TRBV5-5
CDR3nt: TGTGCCAGCAGTGAACAGGGATCTAACTATGGCTACACCTTC
CDR3aa: CASSEQGSNYGYTF

d_gene: TRBD2
abundance: .
j_gene: TRBJ2-2
v_gene: TRBV7-2
CDR3nt: TGTGCCAGCTCCAGCGGGGGCTTAAACACCGGGGAGCTGTTTTTT
CDR3aa: CASSSGGLNTGELFF

d_gene: TRBD1
abundance: .
j_gene: TRBJ2-1
v_gene: TRBV30
CDR3nt: TGTGCCTGGAGTCCCGGACAGGGGATCTACAATGAGCAGTTCTTC
CDR3aa: CAWSPGQGIYNEQFF

d_gene: .
abundance: .
j_gene: TRBJ2-1
v_gene: TRBV7-9
CDR3nt: TGTGCCAGCAGCTTAGCTCAGGCCCAACTCCTTTACAATGAGCAGTTCTTC
CDR3aa: CASSLAQAQLLYNEQFF

d_gene: TRBD1
abundance: .
j_gene: TRBJ2-5
v_gene: TRBV30
CDR3nt: TGTGCCTGGGGTTCCGACAGGGAGTGGGAGACCCAGTACTTC
CDR3aa: CAWGSDREWETQYF